The 31 T cell receptor beta chains listed next were all sequenced from one sample in a study of vaccination effects on CD4 cells after COVID-19. The assay was immunoSEQ multiplex PCR, and TCRdb's table has in-frame clones only and misses some. The sample has roughly 61,000 clones, 81% seen once. ViraFEST used viral peptide pools to expand antigen-specific CD4+ T cells before sequencing. Isolation of CD4+ T cells took place after 10 days of culture. The antigens these receptors bind are not known. The sequenced sample was CD4+ T cells from PBMCs cultured with HCoV-229E spike peptides, obtained before COVID-19 vaccination. The receptors here all came from a human donor who received a COVID-19 vaccine.

The sample holds one count of this clone. The genes are TRBV5-1 and TRBJ1-2; no clear D gene. This CDR3 has 13 amino acids. Deletions cut 0 bases from V and 8 bases from J, with 11 bases between. Germline V gene lookup returns CDR1 SGHRS and CDR2 YFSETQ. The CDR3 is CASSLGPGEGYTF. DNA of the CDR3: TGCGCCAGCAGCTTGGGACCCGGGGAGGGCTACACCTTC. Full variable domain (outside the CDR3, taken from reference TRBV5-1 and TRBJ1-2): KAGVTQTPRYLIKTRGQQVTLSCSPISGHRSVSWYQQTPGQGLQFLFEYFSETQRNKGNFPGRFSGRQFSNSRSEMNVSTLELGDSALYLCASSLGPGEGYTFGSGTRLTVV.

The genes are TRBV19 and TRBJ2-3; 11 nucleotides align to TRBD2. This CDR3 has 15 residues. V lost 5 bases, J lost 3 bases, and 4 bases stayed unmatched. Germline assignment: CDR1 LNHDA and CDR2 SQIVND (reference sequence). The CDR3 loop reads CASSPRTSGTDTQYF. Here the CDR3 DNA reads TGTGCCAGTAGTCCGAGGACTAGCGGGACAGATACGCAGTATTTT.

The chain combines TRBV3-1 (or the pseudogene TRBV3-2) with TRBJ2-1; D may be TRBD1 (6 bases). Trimming cost V 8 bases and J 3 bases, with 14 bases left between them. There are 14 residues in the CDR3. Germline lookup yields CDR1 LGHDT and CDR2 YNNKEL (reference sequence). The chain's CDR3 is CASLNTGSYNEQFF. CDR3 sequence (DNA): TGTGCCAGCTTGAATACAGGGAGCTACAATGAGCAGTTCTTC.

This clone occurred a few times. The rearrangement joins TRBV4-1 to TRBJ2-2; D ambiguous. V shed 0 bases and J shed 5 bases, with 10 bases lying between them. CDR1 and CDR2 from the germline V gene are MGHRA and YSYEKL. The CDR3 loop spans 15 amino acids. DNA of the CDR3: TGCGCCAGCAGCCAAGATACGGTTGTGACCGGGGAGCTGTTTTTT. It translates to CASSQDTVVTGELFF.

This chain connects TRBV6-1 to TRBJ1-4; TRBD1 matches at 7 bases. Per germline, CDR1 MNHNS and CDR2 SASEGT. This CDR3 region has 16 residues. V was pared by 4 bases and J by 0 bases, with 5 bases of the junction left unmatched. The CDR3 DNA reads as TGTGCCAGCAGTGCCGACAGGGTCGCAACTAATGAAAAACTGTTTTTT. This encodes CASSADRVATNEKLFF.

V usage is TRBV9 and J usage is TRBJ2-3; 9 nucleotides match TRBD2. CDR1 is SGDLS and CDR2 is YYNGEE in the germline V gene. CDR3 length: 16 residues. V gave up 0 bases and J gave up 1 base; unmatched junction bases: 3. The DNA for the CDR3 is TGTGCCAGCAGCGTAGGGGTAGCGGGGGGCACAGATACGCAGTATTTT. Translation: CASSVGVAGGTDTQYF.

The CDR3 region has the DNA TGTGCCAGTAGTATAATTACAGGGCTTTCTGGGAACACTGAAGCTTTCTTT. Its protein is CASSIITGLSGNTEAFF. The rearrangement uses TRBV19 and TRBJ1-1, with D possibly matching TRBD1 (6 bases). The CDR3 runs 17 residues. Germline V lookup: CDR1 LNHDA, CDR2 SQIVND (reference sequence). V lost 2 bases, J lost 1 base, and 17 bases lay in between.

The chain recombines TRBV12-3 or TRBV12-4 with TRBJ1-1, with 7 nucleotides matching TRBD1. This CDR3 has 12 amino acids. J lost 10 bases, V lost 1 base, and 3 bases had no gene match. CDR3 coding DNA: TGTGCCAGCAGTTTAGGACAGGGAGTAGCTTTCTTT. As protein: CASSLGQGVAFF.

The rearrangement uses TRBV7-8 and TRBJ1-1; D call uncertain. The CDR3 runs 13 residues. V was pared by 1 base and J by 7 bases, with 10 bases between. CDR1 and CDR2 from the germline V gene are SGHVS and FQNEAQ. The CDR3 DNA sequence: TGTGCCAGCAGCTTAGTCCGGGAAATTGAAGCTTTCTTT. It translates to CASSLVREIEAFF.

This clone appeared once. The chain joins TRBV18 to TRBJ1-2, with D perhaps matching TRBD1 (5 bases). This CDR3 region has 13 residues. V was pared by 3 bases and J by 5 bases, with 10 bases between. Germline values: CDR1 KGHSH, CDR2 LQKENI. The CDR3 region has the DNA TGTGCCAGCTCACCCCGGGACCCATATGGCTACACCTTC. This encodes CASSPRDPYGYTF.

The rearrangement links TRBV6-5 to TRBJ2-5; D is unresolved. The V gene lost 8 bases and the J gene lost 1 base, with 11 bases spanning the gap. Germline CDR1 reads MNHEY; CDR2 reads SVGAGI. The CDR3 runs to 13 residues. The CDR3 coding sequence is TGTGCCAGCCGCCCACCGGCCCAAGAGACCCAGTACTTC. Its protein is CASRPPAQETQYF.

This clone turned up a few times. This chain uses TRBV11-2 with TRBJ2-2, with D maybe TRBD2 (6 bases). CDR1 is SGHAT, CDR2 FQNNGV, per germline. The CDR3 runs 17 residues. The ends were cut back, 2 bases at V and 7 bases at J, with 20 bases in the middle. The DNA of the CDR3 is TGTGCCAGCAGCTTACGTCGGGGGATGGGGTTCAGCGGGGAGCTGTTTTTT. Encoded protein: CASSLRRGMGFSGELFF.

This sequence joins TRBV3-1 (or the pseudogene TRBV3-2) and TRBJ2-1; no reliable D call. Germline V gene lookup returns CDR1 LGHDT and CDR2 YNNKEL (reference sequence). The CDR3 contains 12 residues. V gave up 4 bases and J gave up 6 bases, with 7 bases separating them. CDR3 protein: CASSPGSNEQFF. The CDR3 coding sequence is TGTGCCAGCAGCCCCGGTAGCAATGAGCAGTTCTTC.

The chain couples TRBV11-2 to TRBJ2-5, with 8 bases matching TRBD2. The CDR3 contains 14 residues. The V and J ends lost 6 bases and 4 bases, in that order; junction bases with no gene match: 7. Germline CDR1 reads SGHAT; CDR2 reads FQNNGV. CDR3 DNA: TGTGCCAGCAGTCCCGGGGGGGGAATAGAGACCCAGTACTTC. It translates to CASSPGGGIETQYF. Based on the CDR3 plus reference TRBV11-2 and TRBJ2-5, the full variable domain is EAGVAQSPRYKIIEKRQSVAFWCNPISGHATLYWYQQILGQGPKLLIQFQNNGVVDDSQLPKDRFSAERLKGVDSTLKIQPAKLEDSAVYLCASSPGGGIETQYFGPGTRLLVL.

This chain connects TRBV9 to TRBJ2-5; D uncertain. Germline CDR1 is SGDLS and CDR2 is YYNGEE. V lost 0 bases to trimming and J lost 3 bases, with 12 bases between them. CDR3 length: 15 amino acids. CDR3: CASSVGPAGEETQYF. The DNA for the CDR3 is TGTGCCAGCAGCGTAGGGCCGGCTGGGGAAGAGACCCAGTACTTC. Filled out from reference TRBV9 and TRBJ2-5, the complete variable domain reads DSGVTQTPKHLITATGQRVTLRCSPRSGDLSVYWYQQSLDQGLQFLIQYYNGEERAKGNILERFSAQQFPDLHSELNLSSLELGDSALYFCASSVGPAGEETQYFGPGTRLLVL.

This chain joins TRBV10-3 and TRBJ2-5; 12 bases are shared with TRBD2. CDR3 size: 15 residues. Germline CDR1 and CDR2: ENHRY and SYGVKD. V was clipped by 5 bases and J by 2 bases; unmatched bases: 3. CDR3 amino acids: CAISLLAGGQETQYF. CDR3 sequence (DNA): TGTGCCATCAGTCTACTAGCGGGGGGACAAGAGACCCAGTACTTC.

This chain links TRBV2 with TRBJ2-5; 7 bases are shared with TRBD1. The CDR3 is 13 amino acids. Trimming removed 4 bases from V and 6 bases from J; junction bases left unmatched: 5. CDR1 is SNHLY, CDR2 FYNNEI, per germline. The CDR3 loop is CASSADREQTQYF. CDR3 nucleotide sequence: TGTGCCAGCAGTGCCGACAGGGAACAGACCCAGTACTTC.

This clone was seen just once. The rearrangement joins TRBV21-1 to TRBJ1-5; the D call of TRBD1 is as the table states it, not checked on the DNA. TRBV21-1 constitutes a pseudogene. The length of the CDR3 is 16 residues. In DNA, the CDR3 is TGTGCCAGCAGTCCTACTTCCCCCAGGGGAGAACAGCCCCAGCATTTT. Amino acid sequence: CASSPTSPRGEQPQHF.

This sequence joins TRBV12-5 and TRBJ2-6; D gene unclear. Trimming removed 4 bases from V and 2 bases from J, with 6 bases in between. The CDR3 is 14 amino acids. Germline V gene sequence: CDR1 LGHNT, CDR2 FRNRAP. The CDR3 DNA reads TGTGCTAGTGGTTCCTTGACTGGGGCCAACGTCCTGACTTTC. Translating it yields CASGSLTGANVLTF.

The chain joins TRBV5-1 to TRBJ2-4, with 10 nucleotides matching TRBD1. The germline V gene has CDR1 SGHRS and CDR2 YFSETQ. J lost 7 bases, V lost 2 bases, and 6 bases had no gene match. The CDR3 consists of 15 residues. CDR3 protein: CASSFTGTGANIQYF. DNA of the CDR3: TGCGCCAGCAGCTTCACCGGGACAGGGGCGAACATTCAGTACTTC. The full variable domain, rest sourced from reference TRBV5-1 and TRBJ2-4, is KAGVTQTPRYLIKTRGQQVTLSCSPISGHRSVSWYQQTPGQGLQFLFEYFSETQRNKGNFPGRFSGRQFSNSRSEMNVSTLELGDSALYLCASSFTGTGANIQYFGAGTRLSVL.

The rearrangement links TRBV5-6 to TRBJ2-7, with 9 nucleotides matching TRBD1. The CDR3 totals 17 residues. Germline trimming cut 0 bases from V and 6 bases from J; bases unmatched to any gene: 13. CDR1 SGHDT and CDR2 YYEEEE come from the germline V gene. CDR3 amino acids: CASSLDRGRMGWSEQYV. CDR3 coding DNA: TGTGCCAGCAGCTTGGACAGGGGGCGAATGGGTTGGTCCGAGCAGTACGTC.

The rearrangement links TRBV30 to TRBJ2-3; TRBD2 is a possible D gene (7 bases). This CDR3 region has 14 residues. V shed 0 bases and J shed 9 bases, with 16 bases lying between them. CDR1 and CDR2 (germline): GTSNPN, SVGIG (reference sequence). The CDR3 region is CAWSVSSGGATQYF. CDR3 coding DNA: TGTGCCTGGAGTGTATCGAGTGGGGGGGCCACGCAGTATTTT. Full variable domain (missing parts from reference TRBV30 and TRBJ2-3): SQTIHQWPATLVQPVGSPLSLECTVEGTSNPNLYWYRQAAGRGLQLLFYSVGIGQISSEVPQNLSASRPQDRQFILSSKKLLLSDSGFYLCAWSVSSGGATQYFGPGTRLTVL.

The CDR3 bases are TGTGCCAGCAGTTACTCCAGGGGAAGCTCTGGAAACACCATATATTTT. It translates to CASSYSRGSSGNTIYF. The gene calls are TRBV6-5 and TRBJ1-3; possible D gene TRBD1, 6 bases. This CDR3 is 16 amino acids long. Germline V gene lookup returns CDR1 MNHEY and CDR2 SVGAGI. V lost 0 bases and J lost 0, with 9 bases in between.

The V and J genes are TRBV29-1 and TRBJ1-3; no clear D gene. Between the trimmed V and J ends, which lost 2 bases and 0 bases, there was a span of 8 bases. In germline, CDR1 is SQVTM, CDR2 ANQGSEA. The CDR3 extends over 14 amino acids. The CDR3 sequence is CSVEPIVSGNTIYF. CDR3 DNA: TGCAGCGTTGAACCGATTGTCTCTGGAAACACCATATATTTT.

CDR3 DNA: TGTGCCAGCAGCCCAGGACTAGCGGGGGGGCTGGAGACCCAGTACTTC. This translates into CASSPGLAGGLETQYF. This chain links TRBV9 with TRBJ2-5; 15 bases are shared with TRBD2. V lost 4 bases to trimming and J lost 5 bases; unmatched junction nucleotides: 6. CDR3 size: 16 residues. The V gene's germline CDR1 is SGDLS and CDR2 YYNGEE.

The J gene is TRBJ1-2, the V gene TRBV13; 8 positions match TRBD1. The CDR3 length is 14 residues. After removal of 6 bases from V and 4 bases from J, the junction contained 7 bases not matched to a gene. Germline values: CDR1 PRHDT, CDR2 FYEKMQ (reference sequence). As DNA, the CDR3 is TGTGCCAGCAGGACCACAGGGGGGGCCTATGGCTACACCTTC. This encodes CASRTTGGAYGYTF.

The chain combines TRBV29-1 with TRBJ2-4, with D unclear. Germline lookup yields CDR1 SQVTM and CDR2 ANQGSEA. CDR3 length: 13 residues. V was shortened by 4 bases and J by 0 bases, with 7 bases between the two germline ends. This chain's CDR3 is CSVALLAKNIQYF. The CDR3 region has the DNA TGCAGCGTTGCCCTATTAGCCAAAAACATTCAGTACTTC.

The chain couples TRBV7-3 to TRBJ2-3; tentative D call: TRBD1 (6 bases). Deletions cut 5 bases from V and 2 bases from J, with 8 bases between. The CDR3 spans 13 residues. The germline gives CDR1 SGHTA, CDR2 FQGTGA. CDR3 residues: CASSPGVTDTQYF. The CDR3 DNA reads TGTGCCAGCAGCCCAGGGGTCACAGATACGCAGTATTTT.

This clone came up once. The rearrangement uses TRBV7-2 and TRBJ2-5, with 9 nucleotides matching TRBD2. The CDR3 sequence is 19 residues long. CDR1 and CDR2 from the germline V gene are SGHTA and FQGNSA. The V gene end was trimmed by 5 bases and the J gene end by 2 bases; junction bases not matched to a gene: 18. This chain's CDR3 is CASSQSGGSAGGGQETQYF. DNA for the CDR3: TGTGCCAGCAGCCAAAGTGGGGGCTCAGCGGGGGGAGGACAAGAGACCCAGTACTTC.

The rearrangement joins TRBV19 to TRBJ1-2; D unresolved. The CDR3 is made up of 12 amino acids. CDR1 and CDR2 from the germline V gene are LNHDA and SQIVND (reference sequence). Deletions cut 5 bases from V and 8 bases from J, with 12 bases between. CDR3 in DNA: TGTGCCAGTAGTGAGTCCCGGCGAGGCTACACCTTC. It codes for CASSESRRGYTF.

This clone is a singleton in its sample. This chain connects TRBV7-3 to TRBJ2-6; D not resolved. Between the trimmed V and J ends, which lost 6 bases and 2 bases, there was a span of 11 bases. Germline lookup yields CDR1 SGHTA and CDR2 FQGTGA. CDR3 length: 15 residues. The CDR3 DNA sequence: TGTGCCAGCAGTTACGCACTAACTGGGGCCAACGTCCTGACTTTC. Translation gives CASSYALTGANVLTF. The full variable domain, with the rest looked up from reference TRBV7-3 and TRBJ2-6, is GAGVSQTPSNKVTEKGKYVELRCDPISGHTALYWYRQSLGQGPEFLIYFQGTGAADDSGLPNDRFFAVRPEGSVSTLKIQRTERGDSAVYLCASSYALTGANVLTFGAGSRLTVL.